The source of this T cell receptor (beta chain) is a study of T cells in Graves' hyperthyroidism and ophthalmopathy. Study background: Peripheral blood specimens were obtained at initial diagnosis, prior to any treatment.

This clonotype was recorded many times. There were TCR beta CDR3 regions amplified from RNA transcripts. An initial round of RT-PCR targeting the TCR CDR3 relied on the HTBI primer set. A single record per CDR3 protein comes from TCRdb applying MiXCR to the multiplex PCR reads. The repertoire holds around 620,000 distinct CDR3 sequences, with 16% as singletons. Trimming left V 3 bases short and J 1 base short, with 9 bases between. Germline CDR1 reads SEHNR; CDR2 reads FQNEAQ (reference sequence). This CDR3 has 14 amino acids. The sequencing sample was made of blood. The J gene is TRBJ1-1, the V gene TRBV7-9; D not certain. The receptor was isolated from a woman in her 30s with Graves' hyperthyroidism. CDR3 region: CASSFSPQNTEAFF. The CDR3 DNA follows: TGTGCCAGCAGCTTTTCCCCTCAGAACACTGAAGCTTTCTTT.